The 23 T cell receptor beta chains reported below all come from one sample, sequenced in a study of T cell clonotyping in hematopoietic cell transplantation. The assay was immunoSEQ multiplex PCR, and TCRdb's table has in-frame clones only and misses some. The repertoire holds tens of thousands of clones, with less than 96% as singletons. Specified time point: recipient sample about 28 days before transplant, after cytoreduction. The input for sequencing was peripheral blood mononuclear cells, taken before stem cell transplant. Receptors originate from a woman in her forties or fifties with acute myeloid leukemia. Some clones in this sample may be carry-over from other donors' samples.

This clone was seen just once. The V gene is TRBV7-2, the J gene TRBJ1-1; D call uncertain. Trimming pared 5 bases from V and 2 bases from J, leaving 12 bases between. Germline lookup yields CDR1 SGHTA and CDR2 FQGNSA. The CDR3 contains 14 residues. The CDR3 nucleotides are TGTGCCAGCAGCCAACAGAGTTATAACACTGAAGCTTTCTTT. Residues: CASSQQSYNTEAFF.

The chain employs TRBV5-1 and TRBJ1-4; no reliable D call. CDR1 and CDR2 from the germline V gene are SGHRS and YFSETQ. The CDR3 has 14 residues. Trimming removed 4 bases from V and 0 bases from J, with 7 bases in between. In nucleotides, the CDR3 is TGCGCCAGCAGCCGTACCTCAACTAATGAAAAACTGTTTTTT. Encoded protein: CASSRTSTNEKLFF. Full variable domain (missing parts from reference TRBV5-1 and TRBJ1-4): KAGVTQTPRYLIKTRGQQVTLSCSPISGHRSVSWYQQTPGQGLQFLFEYFSETQRNKGNFPGRFSGRQFSNSRSEMNVSTLELGDSALYLCASSRTSTNEKLFFGSGTQLSVL.

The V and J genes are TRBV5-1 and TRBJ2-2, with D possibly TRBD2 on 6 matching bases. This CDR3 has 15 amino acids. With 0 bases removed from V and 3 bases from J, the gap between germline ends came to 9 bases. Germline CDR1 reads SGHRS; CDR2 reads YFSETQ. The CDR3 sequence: CASSLVAEDTGELFF. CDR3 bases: TGCGCCAGCAGCTTGGTAGCGGAAGACACCGGGGAGCTGTTTTTT.

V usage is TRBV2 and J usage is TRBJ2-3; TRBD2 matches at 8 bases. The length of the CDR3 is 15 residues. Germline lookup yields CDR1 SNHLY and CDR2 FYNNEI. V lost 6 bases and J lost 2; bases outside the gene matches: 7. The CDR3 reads CASRKLAVNTDTQYF. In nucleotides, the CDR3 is TGTGCCAGCAGGAAACTAGCGGTTAACACAGATACGCAGTATTTT.

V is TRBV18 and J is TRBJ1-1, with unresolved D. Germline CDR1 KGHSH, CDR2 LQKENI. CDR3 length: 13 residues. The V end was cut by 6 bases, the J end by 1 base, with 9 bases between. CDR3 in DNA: TGTGCCAGCTCCCAAAACAGGAACACTGAAGCTTTCTTT. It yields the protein CASSQNRNTEAFF.

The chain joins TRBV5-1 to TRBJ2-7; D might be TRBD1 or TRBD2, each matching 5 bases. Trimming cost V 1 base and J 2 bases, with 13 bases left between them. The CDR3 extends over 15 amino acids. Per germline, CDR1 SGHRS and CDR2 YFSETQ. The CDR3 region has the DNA TGCGCCAGCAGCTTGACCGGGACGATAACCTACGAGCAGTACTTC. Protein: CASSLTGTITYEQYF.

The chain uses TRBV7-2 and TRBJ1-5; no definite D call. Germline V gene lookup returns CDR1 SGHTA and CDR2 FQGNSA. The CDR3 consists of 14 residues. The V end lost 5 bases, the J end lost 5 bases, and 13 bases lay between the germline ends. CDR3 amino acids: CASSPAGGYQPQHF. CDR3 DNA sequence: TGTGCCAGCAGCCCGGCCGGAGGGTATCAGCCCCAGCATTTT.

The CDR3 nucleotides read TGTGCCAGCTCACCGACAGGGAACAGCTATGGCTACACCTTC. Amino acids: CASSPTGNSYGYTF. This chain connects TRBV18 to TRBJ1-2, with 7 nucleotides matching TRBD1. The CDR3 extends over 14 amino acids. V was pared by 3 bases and J by 4 bases, with 5 bases of the junction left unmatched. Germline CDR1 and CDR2: KGHSH and LQKENI. The whole variable domain, remainder taken from reference TRBV18 and TRBJ1-2, is NAGVMQNPRHLVRRRGQEARLRCSPMKGHSHVYWYRQLPEEGLKFMVYLQKENIIDESGMPKERFSAEFPKEGPSILRIQQVVRGDSAAYFCASSPTGNSYGYTFGSGTRLTVV.

CDR3 DNA: TGTGCCAGCAGATCGGACAACTGGGCTTTCTTT. This encodes CASRSDNWAFF. This chain connects TRBV6-1 to TRBJ1-1; the D gene is possibly TRBD1 (5 bases). Trimming took 6 bases from V and 11 from J, leaving 13 bases between them. CDR1 MNHNS and CDR2 SASEGT come from the germline V gene. The length of the CDR3 is 11 residues.

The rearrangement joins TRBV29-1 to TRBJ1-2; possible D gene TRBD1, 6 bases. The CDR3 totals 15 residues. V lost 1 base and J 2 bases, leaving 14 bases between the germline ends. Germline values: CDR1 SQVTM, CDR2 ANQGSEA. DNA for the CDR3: TGCAGCGTTGAAGGGAGGGGGGAGCTCAACTATGGCTACACCTTC. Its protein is CSVEGRGELNYGYTF.

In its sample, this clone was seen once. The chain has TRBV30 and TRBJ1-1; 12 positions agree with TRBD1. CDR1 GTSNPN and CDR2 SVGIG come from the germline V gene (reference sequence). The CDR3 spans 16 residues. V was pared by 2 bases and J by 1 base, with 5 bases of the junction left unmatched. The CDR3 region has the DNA TGTGCCTGGAGTTGGGACAGGGGGCTGTCGAACACTGAAGCTTTCTTT. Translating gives CAWSWDRGLSNTEAFF.

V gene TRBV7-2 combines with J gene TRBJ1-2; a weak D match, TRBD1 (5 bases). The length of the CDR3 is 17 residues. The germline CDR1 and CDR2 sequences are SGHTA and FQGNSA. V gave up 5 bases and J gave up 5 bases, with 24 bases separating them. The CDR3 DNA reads TGTGCCAGCAGCCCAGGAGGGGCATTCGTTTGGGAATATGGCTACACCTTC. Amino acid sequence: CASSPGGAFVWEYGYTF.

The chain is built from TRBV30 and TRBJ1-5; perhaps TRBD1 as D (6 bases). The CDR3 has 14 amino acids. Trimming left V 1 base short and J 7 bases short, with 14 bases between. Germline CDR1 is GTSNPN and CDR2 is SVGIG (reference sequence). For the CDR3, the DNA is TGTGCCTGGAGTGGAGGGGGGGCGGAACAGCCCCAGCATTTT. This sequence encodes CAWSGGGAEQPQHF.

This chain's CDR3 is CASKTTGPSAAEAFF. CDR3 nucleotides: TGTGCCAGCAAGACTACCGGGCCCAGTGCAGCTGAAGCTTTCTTT. The chain carries TRBV6-5 and TRBJ1-1; D uncertain. This CDR3 is built from 15 residues. Germline CDR1 reads MNHEY; CDR2 reads SVGAGI. Trimming took 7 bases from V and 6 from J, leaving 21 bases between them.

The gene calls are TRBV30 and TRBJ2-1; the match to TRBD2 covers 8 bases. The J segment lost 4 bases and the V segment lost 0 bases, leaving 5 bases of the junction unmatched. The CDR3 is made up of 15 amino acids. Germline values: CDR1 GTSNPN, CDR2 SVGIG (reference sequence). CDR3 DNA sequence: TGTGCCTGGAGTGTACGAACTAGCGGTTACAATGAGCAGTTCTTC. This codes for CAWSVRTSGYNEQFF.

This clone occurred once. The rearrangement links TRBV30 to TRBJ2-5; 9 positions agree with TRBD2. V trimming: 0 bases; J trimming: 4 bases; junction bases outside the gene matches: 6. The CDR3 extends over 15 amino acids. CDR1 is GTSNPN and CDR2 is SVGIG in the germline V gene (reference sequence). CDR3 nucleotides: TGTGCCTGGAGTGTAAGCCTAGCGGGGTTAGAGACCCAGTACTTC. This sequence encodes CAWSVSLAGLETQYF. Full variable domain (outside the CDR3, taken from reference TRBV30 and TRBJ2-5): SQTIHQWPATLVQPVGSPLSLECTVEGTSNPNLYWYRQAAGRGLQLLFYSVGIGQISSEVPQNLSASRPQDRQFILSSKKLLLSDSGFYLCAWSVSLAGLETQYFGPGTRLLVL.

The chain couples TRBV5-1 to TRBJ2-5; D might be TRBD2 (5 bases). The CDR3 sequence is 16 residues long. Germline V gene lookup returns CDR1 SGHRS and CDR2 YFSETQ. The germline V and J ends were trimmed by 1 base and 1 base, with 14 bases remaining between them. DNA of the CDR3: TGCGCCAGCAGCTTGAGCACAAGACTAACCCAAGAGACCCAGTACTTC. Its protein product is CASSLSTRLTQETQYF. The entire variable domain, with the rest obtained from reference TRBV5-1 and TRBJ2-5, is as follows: KAGVTQTPRYLIKTRGQQVTLSCSPISGHRSVSWYQQTPGQGLQFLFEYFSETQRNKGNFPGRFSGRQFSNSRSEMNVSTLELGDSALYLCASSLSTRLTQETQYFGPGTRLLVL.

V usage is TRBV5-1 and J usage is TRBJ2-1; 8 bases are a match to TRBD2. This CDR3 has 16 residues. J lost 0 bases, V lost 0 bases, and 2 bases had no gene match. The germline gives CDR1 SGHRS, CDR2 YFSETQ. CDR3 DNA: TGCGCCAGCAGCTTGGAAAGCGGGAGCTCCTACAATGAGCAGTTCTTC. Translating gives CASSLESGSSYNEQFF.

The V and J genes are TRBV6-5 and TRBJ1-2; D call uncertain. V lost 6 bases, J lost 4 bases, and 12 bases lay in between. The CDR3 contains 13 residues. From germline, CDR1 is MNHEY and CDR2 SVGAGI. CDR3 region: CASRDGRSYGYTF. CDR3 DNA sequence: TGTGCCAGCAGAGATGGACGCTCCTATGGCTACACCTTC.

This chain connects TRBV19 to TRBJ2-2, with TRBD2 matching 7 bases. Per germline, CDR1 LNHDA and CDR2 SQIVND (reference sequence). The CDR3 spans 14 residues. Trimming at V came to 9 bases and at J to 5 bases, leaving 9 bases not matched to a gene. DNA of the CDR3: TGTGCCAGCGAGATGCGGGAGTCAACCGGGGAGCTGTTTTTT. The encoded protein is CASEMRESTGELFF.

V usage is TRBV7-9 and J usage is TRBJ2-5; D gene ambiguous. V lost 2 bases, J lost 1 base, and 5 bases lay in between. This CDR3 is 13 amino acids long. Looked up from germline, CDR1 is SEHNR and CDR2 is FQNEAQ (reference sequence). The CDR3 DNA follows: TGTGCCAGCAGCTTATTCACCCAAGAGACCCAGTACTTC. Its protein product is CASSLFTQETQYF.

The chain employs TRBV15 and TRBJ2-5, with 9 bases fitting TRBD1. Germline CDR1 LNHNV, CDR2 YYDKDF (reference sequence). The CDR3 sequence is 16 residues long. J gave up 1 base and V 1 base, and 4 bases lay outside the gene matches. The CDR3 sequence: CATSRGRGQGQETQYF. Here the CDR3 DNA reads TGTGCCACCAGCAGAGGGCGGGGACAGGGCCAAGAGACCCAGTACTTC.

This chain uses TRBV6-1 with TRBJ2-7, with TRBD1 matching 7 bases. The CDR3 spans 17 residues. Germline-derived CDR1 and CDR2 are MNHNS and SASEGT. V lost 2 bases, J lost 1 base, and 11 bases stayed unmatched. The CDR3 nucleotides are TGTGCCAGCAGTGAACACCTAAGGACAGGAGCTTCCTACGAGCAGTACTTC. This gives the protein CASSEHLRTGASYEQYF.